The 2 T cell receptor beta chains below come from one sample, sequenced in a study of OX40 agonist ivuxolimab in advanced cancers. Profiling relied on immunoSEQ multiplex PCR, and the TCRdb table lists in-frame clones only, not all of them. The data contain over 50,000 clones, 70% to 90% of them singletons. Sequences were derived from CD4+ or CD8+ T cells sorted from blood, sampled in a trial of the OX40 agonist ivuxolimab. These receptors originate from an adult with an advanced solid tumor such as melanoma, head and neck, liver or kidney cancer.

The chain combines TRBV7-2 with TRBJ2-3; no clear D. CDR1 is SGHTA, CDR2 FQGNSA, per germline. The V gene lost 8 bases and the J gene lost 4 bases, with 7 bases spanning the gap. CDR3 length: 11 residues. The CDR3 loop reads CASLRADTQYF. In DNA, the CDR3 is TGTGCCAGCCTCCGGGCAGATACGCAGTATTTT.

The rearrangement joins TRBV27 to TRBJ1-5; 7 bases fit TRBD1. J was trimmed by 0 bases and V by 5 bases; bases with no gene match: 7. The CDR3 has 16 residues. CDR1 MNHEY and CDR2 SMNVEV come from the germline V gene (reference sequence). The CDR3 loop is CASSPVQGTSNQPQHF. CDR3 bases: TGTGCCAGCAGTCCAGTACAGGGGACTAGCAATCAGCCCCAGCATTTT.